This T cell receptor beta chain was sequenced for a study of blood T cell repertoires in COVID-19. Germline CDR1 is KGHSH and CDR2 is LQKENI. The CDR3 sequence is 18 residues long. The V and J ends lost 3 bases and 1 base, in that order; junction bases with no gene match: 6. As originally analysed: The authors estimated nucleated cell counts from reference gene primer amplification. The method was immunoSEQ multiplex PCR; TCRdb's version includes in-frame clones alone and lacks a portion of them. D and trimming come from the DNA, and the V and J calls and clone size come from that table. This table has roughly 200,000 clones, about nine tenths appearing once.

Sequencing was done on a sample of PBMCs or T cells enriched from blood (not recorded which). This receptor was identified in a man in his late teens or twenties with acute COVID-19. The chain links TRBV18 to TRBJ2-3; TRBD2 aligns across 14 bases. The CDR3 nucleotides read TGTGCCAGCTCACCGACTAGCGGGAGGGCCCCGGGCACAGATACGCAGTATTTT. Translating gives CASSPTSGRAPGTDTQYF.